The T cell receptor beta chain under discussion was sequenced for a study of shared clonotypes between healthy human individuals. Study-level findings and limits: Deeper or shallower sequencing was expected to change how clonotypes are shared among donors.

The authors distributed each subset's genomic DNA evenly over several immunoSEQ plates. How the authors handled the data: ImmunoSEQ only sent back junction sequences with no quality scores, so filtering was done differently. Using immunoSEQ multiplex PCR, the repertoire was profiled, and TCRdb retains in-frame clones only, with some absent. V, J and clone size are those of that table, while D and trimming were read from the DNA. This table holds hundreds of thousands of clones, around 78% found once. CDR1 is SGHTA and CDR2 is FQGTGA in the germline V gene. The V end was cut by 3 bases, the J end by 3 bases, with 5 bases between. This CDR3 comprises 13 residues. Turning to this clone: Its antigen is still unknown.

In unsorted samples, genomic DNA was obtained using 85 million to 90 million PBMCs. V usage is TRBV7-3 and J usage is TRBJ2-2, with D unresolved. The source is a woman between 35 and 50 years old in good health. Some clones in this sample may be carry-over from other donors' samples. Sequenced input: PBMCs. The CDR3 sequence: CASSFDYTGELFF. The CDR3 region has the DNA TGTGCCAGCAGCTTTGATTACACCGGGGAGCTGTTTTTT.